This TCR beta chain was sequenced for a study of T cell responses to AZD1222 COVID-19 vaccine. Remarks on this clone: Its cognate antigen is unknown. Other DNA variants within this sample encode the same CDR3.

Sequencing was performed with immunoSEQ multiplex PCR; in TCRdb, only in-frame clones are kept and a portion is missing. Here the sample spans over 100,000 clones, about nine tenths being singletons. V was pared by 0 bases and J by 5 bases, with 11 bases between. Germline-derived CDR1 and CDR2 are SGHRS and YFSETQ. This CDR3 comprises 15 residues. Overall study results and limits: The sample set comprised mostly white British donors with more females, and clonal diversity was possibly underestimated. A reported finding is that nearly half of spike-specific TCRs target unmutated variant regions.

The clonotype was recovered from an adult who received the AZD1222 COVID-19 vaccine. Sequences were derived from peripheral blood, sampled 28 days after the second AZD1222 dose. The chain employs TRBV5-1 and TRBJ1-4; a possible D gene is TRBD1 (6 bases). CDR3 sequence reads: CASSLGGTRNEKLFF. CDR3 in DNA: TGCGCCAGCAGCTTGGGCGGGACACGGAATGAAAAACTGTTTTTT.